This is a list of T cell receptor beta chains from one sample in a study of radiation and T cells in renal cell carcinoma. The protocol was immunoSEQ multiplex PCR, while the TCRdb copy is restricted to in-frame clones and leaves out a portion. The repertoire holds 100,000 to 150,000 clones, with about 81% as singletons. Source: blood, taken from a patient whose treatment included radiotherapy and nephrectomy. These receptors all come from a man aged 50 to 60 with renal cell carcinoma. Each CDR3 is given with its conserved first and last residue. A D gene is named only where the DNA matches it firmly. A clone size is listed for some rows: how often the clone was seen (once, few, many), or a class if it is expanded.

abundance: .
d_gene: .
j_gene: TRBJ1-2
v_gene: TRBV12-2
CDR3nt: TGTGCAAGTCGCTTAAAGAGACAGGGTTCGGTCTGCGTCTGTGTCTATGGCTACACCTTC
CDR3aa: CASRLKRQGSVCVCVYGYTF

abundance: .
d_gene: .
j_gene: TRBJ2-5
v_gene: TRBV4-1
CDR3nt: TGCGCCAGCAGCCAAAATAAGAGGGGTCGCCAAGAGACCCAGTACTTC
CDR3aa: CASSQNKRGRQETQYF

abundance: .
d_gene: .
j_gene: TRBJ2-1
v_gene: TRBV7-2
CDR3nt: TGTGCCAGCAGCTTAGATAGGGAGGATGAGCAGTTCTTC
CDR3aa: CASSLDREDEQFF

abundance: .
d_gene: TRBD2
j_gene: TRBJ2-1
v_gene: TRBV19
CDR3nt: TGTGCCAGTAGTTCCCGCCTCGGGGAGGGGTACAATGAGCAGTTCTTC
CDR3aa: CASSSRLGEGYNEQFF

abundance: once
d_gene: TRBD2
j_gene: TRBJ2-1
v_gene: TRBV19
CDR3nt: TGTGCCAGTACCCGTCGATTATTAGCGGGCCACGGGAATGAGCAGTTCTTC
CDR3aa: CASTRRLLAGHGNEQFF

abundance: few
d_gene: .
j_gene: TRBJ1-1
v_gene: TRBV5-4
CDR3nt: TGTGCCAGCAGCGGGGGACAAATCCTGGGTGAAGCTTTCTTT
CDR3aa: CASSGGQILGEAFF

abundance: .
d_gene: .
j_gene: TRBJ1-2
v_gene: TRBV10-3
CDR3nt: TGTGCCATCAGCACTCCCGTGGAGGCATATGGCTACACCTTC
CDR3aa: CAISTPVEAYGYTF

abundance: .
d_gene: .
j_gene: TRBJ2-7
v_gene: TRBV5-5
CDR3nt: TGTGCCAGCAGCCCGGGCCCCACCTCTTACTACGAGCAGTACTTC
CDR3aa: CASSPGPTSYYEQYF

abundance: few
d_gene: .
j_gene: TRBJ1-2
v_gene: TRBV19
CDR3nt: TGTGCCAGTAGTCCCCCCGACCGTGGCTACACCTTC
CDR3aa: CASSPPDRGYTF

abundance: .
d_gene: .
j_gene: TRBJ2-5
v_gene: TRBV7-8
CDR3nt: TGTGCCAGCAGCAATATACCGGACAGCACACAAGAGACCCAGTACTTC
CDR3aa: CASSNIPDSTQETQYF

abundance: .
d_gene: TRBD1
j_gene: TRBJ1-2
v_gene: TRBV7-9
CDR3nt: TGTGCCAGCAGCTCCAGGGGGCATTATAACGGCTACACCTTC
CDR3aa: CASSSRGHYNGYTF

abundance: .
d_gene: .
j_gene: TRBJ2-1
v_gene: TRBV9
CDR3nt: TGTGCCAGCAGCCCAGAGGACGGGTACAATGAGCAGTTCTTC
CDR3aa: CASSPEDGYNEQFF

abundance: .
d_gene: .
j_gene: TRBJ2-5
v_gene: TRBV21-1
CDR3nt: TGTGCCAGCAGCAAAGGGACAGGGACGGTGGAGACCCAGTACTTC
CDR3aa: CASSKGTGTVETQYF

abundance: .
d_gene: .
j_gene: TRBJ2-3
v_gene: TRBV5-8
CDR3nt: TGTGCCAGCAGCCAAGAAAGGTGGTCAGATACGCAGTATTTT
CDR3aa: CASSQERWSDTQYF

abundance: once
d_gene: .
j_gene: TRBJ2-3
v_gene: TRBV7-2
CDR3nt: TGTGCCAGCAGCTTACTTGGCGTGACAGATACGCAGTATTTT
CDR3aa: CASSLLGVTDTQYF

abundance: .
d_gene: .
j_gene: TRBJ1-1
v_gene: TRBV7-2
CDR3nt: TGTGCCAGCAGCTCCTTAGGAGCCGCAGTGGGGACTGAAGCTTTCTTT
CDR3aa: CASSSLGAAVGTEAFF

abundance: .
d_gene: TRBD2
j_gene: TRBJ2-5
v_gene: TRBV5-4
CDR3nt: TGTGCCAGCAGCGCCCGGGGGGGGGAGACCCAGTACTTC
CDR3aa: CASSARGGETQYF

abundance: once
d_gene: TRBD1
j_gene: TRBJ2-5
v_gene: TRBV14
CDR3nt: TGTGCCAGCAGCCCGGGGACAGGGAACCAAGAGACCCAGTACTTC
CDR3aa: CASSPGTGNQETQYF

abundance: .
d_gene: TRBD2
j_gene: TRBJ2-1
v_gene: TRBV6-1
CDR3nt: TGTGCCAGCAGTGATCTAGCGGGAGGCCGTCTTATCTTC
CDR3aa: CASSDLAGGRLIF

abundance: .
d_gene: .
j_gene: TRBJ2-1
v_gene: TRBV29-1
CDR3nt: TGCAGCGTTCTTCCAGGGAGCTATGAGCAGTTCTTC
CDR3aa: CSVLPGSYEQFF

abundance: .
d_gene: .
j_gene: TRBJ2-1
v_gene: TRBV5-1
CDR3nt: TGCGCCAGCAGTACCCTAGCGCATGAGCAGTTCTTC
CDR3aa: CASSTLAHEQFF

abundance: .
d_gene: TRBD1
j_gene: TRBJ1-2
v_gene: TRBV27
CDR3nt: TGTGCCAGCAGTTTACAGGGGGGCAACTATGGCTACACCTTC
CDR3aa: CASSLQGGNYGYTF

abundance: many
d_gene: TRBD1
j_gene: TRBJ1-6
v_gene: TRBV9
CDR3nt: TGTGCCAGCAGTCAGGGGGTTCCCTCACCCCTCCACTTT
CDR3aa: CASSQGVPSPLHF

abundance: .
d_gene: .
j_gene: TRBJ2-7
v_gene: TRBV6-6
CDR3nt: TGTGCCAGCAGTTACTCCCCGGACTACGAGCAGTACTTC
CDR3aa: CASSYSPDYEQYF

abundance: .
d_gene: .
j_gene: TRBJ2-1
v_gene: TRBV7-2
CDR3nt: TGTGCCAGCAGCTTCCGAGAGGAGCAGTTCTTC
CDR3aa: CASSFREEQFF

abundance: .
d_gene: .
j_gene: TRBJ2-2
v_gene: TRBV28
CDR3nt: TGTGCCAGCAGTTTATCTTCTCCGGACAGCGCCGGGGAGCTGTTTTTT
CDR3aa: CASSLSSPDSAGELFF

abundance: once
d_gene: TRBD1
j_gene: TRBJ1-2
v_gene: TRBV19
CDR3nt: TGTGCCAGTAGTACTCGTTGGGGGACAGGGAACTATGGCTACACCTTC
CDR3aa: CASSTRWGTGNYGYTF

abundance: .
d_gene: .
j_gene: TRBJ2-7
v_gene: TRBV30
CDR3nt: TGTGCCTGGAGTGTACTTACCTACGAGCAGTACTTC
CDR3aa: CAWSVLTYEQYF

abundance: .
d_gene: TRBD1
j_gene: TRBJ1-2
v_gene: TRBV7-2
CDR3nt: TGTGCCAGCAGCGCCAAAGGCCACCGGGACAGAGACTATGGCTACACCTTC
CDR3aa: CASSAKGHRDRDYGYTF

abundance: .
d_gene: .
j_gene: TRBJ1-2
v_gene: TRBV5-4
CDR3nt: TGTGCCAGCAGCTCCGGAGGTCCTGTAGCGATCTATGGCTACACCTTC
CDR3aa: CASSSGGPVAIYGYTF

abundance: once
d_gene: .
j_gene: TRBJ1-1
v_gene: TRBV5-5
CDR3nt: TGTGCCAGCAGCTTGATGGCGGGGAACACTGAAGCTTTCTTT
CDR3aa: CASSLMAGNTEAFF

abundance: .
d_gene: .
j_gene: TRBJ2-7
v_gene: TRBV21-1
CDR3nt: TGTGCCGGCAGCCAAGGACAGGGGGCCTACGAGCAGTACTTC
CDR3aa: CAGSQGQGAYEQYF

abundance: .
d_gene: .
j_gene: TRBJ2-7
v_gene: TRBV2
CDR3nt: TGTGCCAGCAGTGCTTACCCTCCGAAATCGGGGTACGAGCAGTACTTC
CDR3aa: CASSAYPPKSGYEQYF

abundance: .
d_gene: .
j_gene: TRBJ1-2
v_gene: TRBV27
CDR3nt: TGTGCCAGCAGGCAACAGGGAGCTAACTATGGCTACACCTTC
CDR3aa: CASRQQGANYGYTF

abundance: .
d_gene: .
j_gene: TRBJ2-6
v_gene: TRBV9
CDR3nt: TGTGCCAGCAGCGTAGTCTCTGGGGCCAACGTCCTGACTTTC
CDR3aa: CASSVVSGANVLTF

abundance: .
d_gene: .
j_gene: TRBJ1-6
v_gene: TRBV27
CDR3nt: TGTGCCAGCAGTAATAGGAATTCACCCCTCCACTTT
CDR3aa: CASSNRNSPLHF

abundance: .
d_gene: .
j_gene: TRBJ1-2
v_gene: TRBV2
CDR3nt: TGTGCCAGCGTAGGAGAAGTTGGCTATGGCTACACCTTC
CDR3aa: CASVGEVGYGYTF

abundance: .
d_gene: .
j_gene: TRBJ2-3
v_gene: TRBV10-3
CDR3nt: TGTGCCATCAGCCCAGGGGAAGATACGCAGTATTTT
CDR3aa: CAISPGEDTQYF

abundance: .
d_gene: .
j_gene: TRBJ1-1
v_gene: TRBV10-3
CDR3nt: TGTGCCATCAGATCCACCGGGGAGCAGAACACTGAAGCTTTCTTT
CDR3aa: CAIRSTGEQNTEAFF

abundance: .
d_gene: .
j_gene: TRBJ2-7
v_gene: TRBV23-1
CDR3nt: TGCGCCACCCTAAATCGGGGGGCACCCTACGAGCAGTACTTC
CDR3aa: CATLNRGAPYEQYF

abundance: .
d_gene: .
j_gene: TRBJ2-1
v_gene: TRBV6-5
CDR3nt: TGTGCCAGCAGTTATGTGGCGCCGAGCTCCTACAATGAGCAGTTCTTC
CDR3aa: CASSYVAPSSYNEQFF

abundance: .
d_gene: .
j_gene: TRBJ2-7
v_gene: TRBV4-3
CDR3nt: TGCGCCAGCAGCCAGGTAGTTTTGTTGGCCGAGCAGTACTTC
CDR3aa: CASSQVVLLAEQYF

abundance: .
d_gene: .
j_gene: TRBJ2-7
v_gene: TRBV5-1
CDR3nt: TGCGCCAGCAGTGACGGTACCGCCTACGAGCAGTACTTC
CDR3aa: CASSDGTAYEQYF

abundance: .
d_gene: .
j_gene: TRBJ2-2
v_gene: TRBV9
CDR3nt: TGTGCCAGCAGCGTAGGGGGCGCCGGGGAGCTGTTTTTT
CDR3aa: CASSVGGAGELFF

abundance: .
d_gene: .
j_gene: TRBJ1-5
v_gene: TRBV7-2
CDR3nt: TGTGCCAGCAGGTTAGGGTCTAATCAGCCCCAGCATTTT
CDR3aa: CASRLGSNQPQHF

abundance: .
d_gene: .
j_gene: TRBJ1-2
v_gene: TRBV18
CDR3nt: TGTGCCAGCTCACCATCCCCAGGTGCAAACTATGGCTACACCTTC
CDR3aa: CASSPSPGANYGYTF

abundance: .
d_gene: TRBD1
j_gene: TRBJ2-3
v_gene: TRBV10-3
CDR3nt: TGTGCCATCAGAGGGTTAGGGGGCGGCGGGAGCACAGATACGCAGTATTTT
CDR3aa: CAIRGLGGGGSTDTQYF

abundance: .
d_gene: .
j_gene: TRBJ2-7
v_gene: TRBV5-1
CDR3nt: TGCGCCAGCAGCCCCCCCGGGGCAGGGGGGTACGAGCAGTACTTC
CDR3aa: CASSPPGAGGYEQYF

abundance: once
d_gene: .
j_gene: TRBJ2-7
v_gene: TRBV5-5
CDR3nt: TGTGCCAGCAGCTTGGGTGTGGGCAGCTCCTACGAGCAGTACTTC
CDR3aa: CASSLGVGSSYEQYF

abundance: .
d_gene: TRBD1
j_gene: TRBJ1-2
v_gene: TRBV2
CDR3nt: TGTGCCAGGTTTCAGGGGGGAGGCGATGGCTACACCTTC
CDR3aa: CARFQGGGDGYTF

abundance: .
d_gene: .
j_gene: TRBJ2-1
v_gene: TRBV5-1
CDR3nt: TGCGCCAGCAGCCCCCAGACAGATAGCTCCTACAATGAGCAGTTCTTC
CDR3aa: CASSPQTDSSYNEQFF